This entry describes one T cell receptor beta chain. Its antigen is currently unknown. The data are from a study of T cell responses to AZD1222 COVID-19 vaccine. Across the study: Researchers grouped second doses given at about 4 or about 12 weeks into one pool. The study's findings and limits: The peak T cell response came first, and repertoires were sampled only after it. Dominant CD4 TCR responses targeted spike regions 160-218 and 743-854.

Data came from immunoSEQ multiplex PCR; TCRdb stores just in-frame clones and leaves some out. The table records over 50,000 clones, roughly 80% of them present only once. This TCR derives from an adult in good health. The material sequenced was peripheral blood, taken on day 0 of AZD1222 vaccination.

The DNA for the CDR3 is TGTGCCAGCAGCCAGGCTCCCGGGGGCACGAGGCAGTACTTC. This gives the protein CASSQAPGGTRQYF. V usage is TRBV14 and J usage is TRBJ2-7; D may be TRBD1 or TRBD2 (6 bases each). CDR3 length: 14 amino acids. The ends were cut back, 3 bases at V and 9 bases at J, with 18 bases in the middle. The V gene's germline CDR1 is SGHDN and CDR2 FVKESK.